This TCR beta chain was recorded in a study of T cell responses to AZD1222 COVID-19 vaccine. Study results and caveats: Baseline seropositivity occurred in only six AZD1222 recipients. Mapped onto spike, vaccine-associated CD4 TCRs spanned it and were dominant at 160-218 and 743-854. Repertoire samples came only from after the peak T cell response. Reportedly, nearly half of unique spike TCRs recognized epitopes outside B.1.351/B.1.1.7 mutations.

CDR1 and CDR2 from the germline V gene are SGHVS and FQNEAQ. V was clipped by 5 bases and J by 0 bases; unmatched bases: 10. The CDR3 runs 16 residues. The table came from immunoSEQ multiplex PCR; TCRdb's copy has only in-frame clones and leaves some out. The data hold some 110,000 clones, with roughly 86% observed a single time. To note about this clone: Its antigen is as yet unknown.

The V and J genes are TRBV7-8 and TRBJ2-7; 7 positions agree with TRBD1. The material was peripheral blood, obtained 28 days after the second AZD1222 dose. The receptor was derived from an adult who received the AZD1222 COVID-19 vaccine. The CDR3 coding sequence is TGTGCCAGCAGCCCTACCGGGACAGCAGTCTCCTACGAGCAGTACTTC. This encodes CASSPTGTAVSYEQYF.